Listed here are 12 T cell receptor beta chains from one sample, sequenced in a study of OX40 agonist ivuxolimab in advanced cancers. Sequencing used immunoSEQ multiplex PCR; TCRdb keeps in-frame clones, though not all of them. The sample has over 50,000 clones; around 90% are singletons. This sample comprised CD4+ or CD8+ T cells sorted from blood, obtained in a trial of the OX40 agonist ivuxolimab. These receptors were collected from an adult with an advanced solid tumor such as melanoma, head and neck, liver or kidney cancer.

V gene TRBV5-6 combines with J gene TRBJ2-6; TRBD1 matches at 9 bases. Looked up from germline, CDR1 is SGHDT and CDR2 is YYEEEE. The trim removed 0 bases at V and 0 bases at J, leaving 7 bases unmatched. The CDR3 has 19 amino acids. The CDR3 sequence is CASSLVGGTGSSGANVLTF. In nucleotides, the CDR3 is TGTGCCAGCAGCTTGGTCGGGGGGACAGGGTCCTCTGGGGCCAACGTCCTGACTTTC.

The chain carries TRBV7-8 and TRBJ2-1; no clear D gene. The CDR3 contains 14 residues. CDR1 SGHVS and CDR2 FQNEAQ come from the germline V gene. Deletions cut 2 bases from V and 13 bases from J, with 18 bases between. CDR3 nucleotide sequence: TGTGCCAGCAGCTTAATGATGCAAGGGAATAGTCAGTTCTTC. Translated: CASSLMMQGNSQFF.

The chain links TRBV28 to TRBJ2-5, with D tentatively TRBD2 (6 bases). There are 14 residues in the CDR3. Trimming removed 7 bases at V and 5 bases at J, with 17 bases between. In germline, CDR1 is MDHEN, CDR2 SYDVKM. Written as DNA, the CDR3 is TGTGCCAGCACTCTCTTCGGGGGTCGGGAGACCCAGTACTTC. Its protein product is CASTLFGGRETQYF.

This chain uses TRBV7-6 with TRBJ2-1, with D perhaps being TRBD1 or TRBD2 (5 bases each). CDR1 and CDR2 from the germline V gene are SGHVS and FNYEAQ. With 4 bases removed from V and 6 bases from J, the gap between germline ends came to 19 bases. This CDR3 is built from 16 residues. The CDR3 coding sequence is TGTGCCAGCAGCTCCCCGATCGCCCAGGGACGCAATGAGCAGTTCTTC. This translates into CASSSPIAQGRNEQFF.

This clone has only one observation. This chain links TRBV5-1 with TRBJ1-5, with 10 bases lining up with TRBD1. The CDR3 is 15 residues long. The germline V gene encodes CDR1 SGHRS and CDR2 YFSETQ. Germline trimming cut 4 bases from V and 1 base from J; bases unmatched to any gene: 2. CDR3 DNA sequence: TGCGCCAGCAGCATGGGACAGGGGAGCAATCAGCCCCAGCATTTT. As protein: CASSMGQGSNQPQHF.

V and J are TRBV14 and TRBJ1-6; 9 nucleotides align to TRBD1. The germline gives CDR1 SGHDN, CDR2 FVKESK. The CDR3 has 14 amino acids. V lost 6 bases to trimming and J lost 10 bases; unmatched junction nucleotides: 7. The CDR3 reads CASRGQGDSSPLHF. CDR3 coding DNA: TGTGCCAGCAGGGGACAGGGAGATAGCTCACCCCTCCACTTT. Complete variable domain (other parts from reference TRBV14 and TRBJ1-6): EAGVTQFPSHSVIEKGQTVTLRCDPISGHDNLYWYRRVMGKEIKFLLHFVKESKQDESGMPNNRFLAERTGGTYSTLKVQPAELEDSGVYFCASRGQGDSSPLHFGNGTRLTVT.

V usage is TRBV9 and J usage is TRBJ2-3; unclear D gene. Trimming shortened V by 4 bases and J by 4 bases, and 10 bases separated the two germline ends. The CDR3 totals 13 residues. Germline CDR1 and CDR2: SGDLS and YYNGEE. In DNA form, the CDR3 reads TGTGCCAGCAGCCGACTCAACTCAGATACGCAGTATTTT. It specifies CASSRLNSDTQYF.

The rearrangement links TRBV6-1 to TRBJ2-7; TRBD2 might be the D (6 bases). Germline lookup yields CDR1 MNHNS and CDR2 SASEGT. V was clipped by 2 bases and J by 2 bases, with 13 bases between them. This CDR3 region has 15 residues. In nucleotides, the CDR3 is TGTGCCAGCAGTGAATGGGGACTCCGAGCCTACGAGCAGTACTTC. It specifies CASSEWGLRAYEQYF.

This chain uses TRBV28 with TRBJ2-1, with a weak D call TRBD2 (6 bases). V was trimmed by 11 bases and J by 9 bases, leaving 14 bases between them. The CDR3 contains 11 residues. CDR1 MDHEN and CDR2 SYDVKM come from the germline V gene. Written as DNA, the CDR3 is TGTGCCTGCTTTGGAGGGTTTGAGCAGTTCTTC. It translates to CACFGGFEQFF. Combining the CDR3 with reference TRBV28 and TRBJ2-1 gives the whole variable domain DVKVTQSSRYLVKRTGEKVFLECVQDMDHENMFWYRQDPGLGLRLIYFSYDVKMKEKGDIPEGYSVSREKKERFSLILESASTNQTSMYLCACFGGFEQFFGPGTRLTVL.

CDR3 loop: CASSLGGGSGNTIYF. The DNA of the CDR3 is TGTGCCAGCAGCTTAGGTGGGGGATCCGGAAACACCATATATTTT. This chain connects TRBV7-2 to TRBJ1-3; D is possibly TRBD1 (5 bases). The V end lost 1 base, the J end lost 4 bases, and 11 bases lay between the germline ends. Germline assignment: CDR1 SGHTA and CDR2 FQGNSA. The CDR3 runs 15 residues.

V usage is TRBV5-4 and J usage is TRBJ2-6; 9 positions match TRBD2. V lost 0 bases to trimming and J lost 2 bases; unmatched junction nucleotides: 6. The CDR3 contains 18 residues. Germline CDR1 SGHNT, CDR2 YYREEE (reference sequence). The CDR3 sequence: CASSLVAQREAGANVLTF. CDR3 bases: TGTGCCAGCAGCTTGGTGGCCCAGCGGGAGGCTGGGGCCAACGTCCTGACTTTC. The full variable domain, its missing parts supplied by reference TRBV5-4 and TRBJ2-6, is ETGVTQSPTHLIKTRGQQVTLRCSSQSGHNTVSWYQQALGQGPQFIFQYYREEENGRGNFPPRFSGLQFPNYSSELNVNALELDDSALYLCASSLVAQREAGANVLTFGAGSRLTVL.

CDR3 coding DNA: TGTGCCAGTAGCCCCCCGTTTGGGACCGGGGAGCTGTTTTTT. It encodes CASSPPFGTGELFF. The rearrangement joins TRBV19 to TRBJ2-2, with D unclear. The V gene lost 6 bases and the J gene lost 5 bases, with 13 bases spanning the gap. Germline CDR1 reads LNHDA; CDR2 reads SQIVND (reference sequence). This CDR3 is built from 14 residues.